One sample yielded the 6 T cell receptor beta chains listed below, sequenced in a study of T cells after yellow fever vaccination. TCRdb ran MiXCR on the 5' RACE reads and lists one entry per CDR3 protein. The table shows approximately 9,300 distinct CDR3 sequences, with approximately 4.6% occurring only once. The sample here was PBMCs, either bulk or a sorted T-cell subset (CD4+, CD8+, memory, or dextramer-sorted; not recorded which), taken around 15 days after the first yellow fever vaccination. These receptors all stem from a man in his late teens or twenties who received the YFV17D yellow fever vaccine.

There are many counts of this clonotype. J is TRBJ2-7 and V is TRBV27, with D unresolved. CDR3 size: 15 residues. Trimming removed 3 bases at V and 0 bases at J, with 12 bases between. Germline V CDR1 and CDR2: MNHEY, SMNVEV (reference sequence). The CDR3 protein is CASSLPSPSSYEQYV. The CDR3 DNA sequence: TGTGCCAGCAGTTTGCCGTCACCCTCCTCCTACGAGCAGTACGTC.

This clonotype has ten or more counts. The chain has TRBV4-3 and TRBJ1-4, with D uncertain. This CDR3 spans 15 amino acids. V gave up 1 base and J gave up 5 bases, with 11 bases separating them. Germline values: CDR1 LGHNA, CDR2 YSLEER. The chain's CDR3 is CASSQVGGGNEKLFF. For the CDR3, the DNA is TGCGCCAGCAGCCAAGTGGGTGGCGGAAATGAAAAACTGTTTTTT.

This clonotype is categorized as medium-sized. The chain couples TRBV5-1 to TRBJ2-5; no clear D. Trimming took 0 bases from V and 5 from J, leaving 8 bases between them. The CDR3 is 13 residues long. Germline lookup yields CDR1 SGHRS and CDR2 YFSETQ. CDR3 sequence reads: CASSLEVVETQYF. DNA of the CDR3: TGCGCCAGCAGCTTGGAGGTCGTGGAGACCCAGTACTTC.

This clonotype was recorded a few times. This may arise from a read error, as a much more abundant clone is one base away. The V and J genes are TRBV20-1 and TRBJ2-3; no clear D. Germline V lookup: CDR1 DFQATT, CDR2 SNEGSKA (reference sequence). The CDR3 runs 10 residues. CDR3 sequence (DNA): TGCTGTGCTAGTTGGAATGGTCAGTATTTT. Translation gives CCASWNGQYF.

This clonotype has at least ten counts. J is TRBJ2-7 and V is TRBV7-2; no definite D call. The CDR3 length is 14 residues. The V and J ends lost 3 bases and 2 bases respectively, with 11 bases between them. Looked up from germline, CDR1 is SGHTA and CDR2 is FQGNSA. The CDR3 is CASSLIGSPYEQYF. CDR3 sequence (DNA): TGTGCCAGCAGCTTGATAGGGTCCCCCTACGAGCAGTACTTC.

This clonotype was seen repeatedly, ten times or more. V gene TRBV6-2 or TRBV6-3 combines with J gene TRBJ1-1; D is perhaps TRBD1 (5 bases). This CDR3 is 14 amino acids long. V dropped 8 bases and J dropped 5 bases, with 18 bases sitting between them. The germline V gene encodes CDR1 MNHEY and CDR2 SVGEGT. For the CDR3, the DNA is TGTGCCAGCGGGAGGGGTACGGGCGGGACTGAAGCTTTCTTT. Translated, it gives CASGRGTGGTEAFF.